A single sample gave rise to the 2 T cell receptor beta chains below, sequenced in a study of shared clonotypes between healthy human individuals. The repertoire was sequenced with immunoSEQ multiplex PCR; TCRdb's copy has only in-frame clones and lacks some. Of millions of clones listed, approximately 95% were seen once; the top ten hold more than 0.1%. Sequencing used naive CD4+ T cells sorted from blood. The subset: CD45RA+ positively selected. The receptors stem from a young man in good health.

The J gene is TRBJ2-7, the V gene TRBV6-1, with 9 nucleotides matching TRBD1. J gave up 3 bases and V 7 bases, and 7 bases lay outside the gene matches. The CDR3 runs to 14 residues. Germline V gene lookup returns CDR1 MNHNS and CDR2 SASEGT. CDR3 residues: CASKPGTGIYEQYF. The CDR3 nucleotides are TGTGCCAGCAAGCCCGGGACAGGGATCTACGAGCAGTACTTC.

The rearrangement joins TRBV6-5 to TRBJ1-4; tentative D call: TRBD1 (6 bases). This CDR3 is built from 15 residues. V was trimmed by 2 bases and J by 6 bases, leaving 13 bases between them. Per germline, CDR1 MNHEY and CDR2 SVGAGI. The CDR3 reads CASSYRTGRDEKLFF. In DNA, the CDR3 is TGTGCCAGCAGTTACAGAACAGGGAGGGATGAAAAACTGTTTTTT.